This T cell receptor beta chain is from a study of blood T cells in healthy people across ages. For the second PCR, which ran for about 7 to 12 cycles, a sample-barcoded 5' primer and a J-beta primer mix were used. TCRdb fed the 5' RACE reads into MiXCR, producing one record per CDR3 protein. The sample carries about 1 million distinct CDR3 sequences, around 45% recorded once. The CDR3 spans 17 residues. Germline CDR1 reads SGHVS; CDR2 reads FNYEAQ. The sample holds a few counts of this clonotype. The germline gene is not matched at one end of the junction; a read error may be the cause. The origin of this receptor is a woman in her sixties or seventies in good health. The sequencing input was blood. The chain is built from TRBV7-6 and TRBJ1-6, with D maybe TRBD1 (6 bases). This CDR3 is CASSPNRASSYNSPLHF. For the CDR3, the DNA is TGTGCCAGCAGCCCCAACAGGGCGAGCTCCTATAATTCGCCCCTCCACTTT.